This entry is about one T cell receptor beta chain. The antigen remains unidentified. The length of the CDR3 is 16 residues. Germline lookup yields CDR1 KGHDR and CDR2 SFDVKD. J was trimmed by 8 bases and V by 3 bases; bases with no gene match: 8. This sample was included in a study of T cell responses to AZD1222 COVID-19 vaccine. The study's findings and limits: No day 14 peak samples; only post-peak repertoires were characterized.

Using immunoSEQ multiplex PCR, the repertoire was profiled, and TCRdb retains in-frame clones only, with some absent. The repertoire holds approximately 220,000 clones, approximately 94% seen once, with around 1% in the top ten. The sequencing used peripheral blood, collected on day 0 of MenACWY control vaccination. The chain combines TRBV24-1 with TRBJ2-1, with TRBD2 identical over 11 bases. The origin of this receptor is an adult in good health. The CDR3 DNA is TGTGCCACCAGTGATCCGCGACTAGCGGGGATCGATGAGCAGTTCTTC. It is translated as CATSDPRLAGIDEQFF.